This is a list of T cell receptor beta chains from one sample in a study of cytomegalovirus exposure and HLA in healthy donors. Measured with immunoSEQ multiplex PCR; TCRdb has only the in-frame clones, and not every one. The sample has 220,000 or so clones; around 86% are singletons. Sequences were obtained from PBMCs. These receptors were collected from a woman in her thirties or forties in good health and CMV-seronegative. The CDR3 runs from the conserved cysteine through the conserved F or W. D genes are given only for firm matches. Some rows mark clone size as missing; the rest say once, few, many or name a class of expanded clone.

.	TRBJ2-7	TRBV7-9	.	CSSSRQFRDEQYF	TGTTCCAGCAGCCGACAGTTTCGGGACGAGCAGTACTTC
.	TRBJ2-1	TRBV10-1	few	CASSEYRSNEQFF	TGCGCCAGCAGTGAGTATCGGAGCAATGAGCAGTTCTTC
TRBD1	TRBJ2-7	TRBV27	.	CASSLIGTGSYEQYF	TGTGCCAGCAGTTTAATCGGGACAGGGTCCTACGAGCAGTACTTC
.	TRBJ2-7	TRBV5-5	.	CASSLVRLPSPYEQYF	TGTGCCAGCAGCTTGGTGCGCCTTCCTAGCCCCTACGAGCAGTACTTC
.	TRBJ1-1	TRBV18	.	CASSPQTPVTEAFF	TGTGCCAGCTCACCTCAGACTCCGGTCACTGAAGCTTTCTTT
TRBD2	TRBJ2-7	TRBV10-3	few	CATRPGLAGDREQYF	TGTGCCACCCGGCCCGGACTAGCGGGAGATAGAGAGCAGTACTTC
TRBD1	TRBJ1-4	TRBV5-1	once	CASSFGDRDEKLFF	TGCGCCAGCAGCTTCGGGGACAGGGATGAAAAACTGTTTTTT
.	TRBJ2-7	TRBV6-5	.	CASSLRHSYEQYF	TGTGCCAGCAGTCTGAGGCACTCCTACGAGCAGTACTTC
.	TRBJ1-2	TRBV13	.	CASSLSVRANRGYTF	TGTGCCAGCAGCTTAAGTGTACGAGCGAATCGCGGCTACACCTTC
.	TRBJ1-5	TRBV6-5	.	CASIREPNQPQHF	TGTGCCAGCATACGGGAGCCAAATCAGCCCCAGCATTTT
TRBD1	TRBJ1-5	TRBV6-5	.	CASSPDRGSQPQHF	TGTGCCAGCAGTCCCGACAGGGGAAGTCAGCCCCAGCATTTT
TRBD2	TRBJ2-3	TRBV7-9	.	CASSLVLAGTSDTQYF	TGTGCCAGCAGCTTGGTCCTAGCGGGGACGTCGGATACGCAGTATTTT
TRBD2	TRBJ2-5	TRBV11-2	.	CASSGGTSGSGETQYF	TGTGCCAGCAGCGGGGGGACTAGCGGGAGCGGAGAGACCCAGTACTTC
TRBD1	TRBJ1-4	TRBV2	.	CASSDGTGPEKLFF	TGTGCCAGCAGTGACGGGACAGGGCCCGAAAAACTGTTTTTT
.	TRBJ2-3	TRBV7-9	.	CASSLAGGTDTQYF	TGTGCCAGCAGCTTAGCGGGAGGAACAGATACGCAGTATTTT
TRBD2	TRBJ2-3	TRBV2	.	CATGGGGTDTQYF	TGTGCCACCGGCGGGGGGGGGACAGATACGCAGTATTTT
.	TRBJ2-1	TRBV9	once	CASSVPGLVSQFF	TGTGCCAGCAGCGTTCCAGGGTTAGTCTCGCAGTTCTTC
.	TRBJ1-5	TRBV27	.	CASSLSGTNQPQHF	TGTGCCAGCAGTTTGTCAGGGACTAATCAGCCCCAGCATTTT
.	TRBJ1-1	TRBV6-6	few	CASITRGYTEAFF	TGTGCCAGCATTACCAGGGGTTACACTGAAGCTTTCTTT
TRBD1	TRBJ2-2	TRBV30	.	CAWSVAGQGGRELFF	TGTGCCTGGAGTGTAGCGGGACAGGGGGGGAGGGAGCTGTTTTTT
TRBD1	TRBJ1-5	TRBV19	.	CASSMGQGRSNQPQHF	TGTGCCAGTAGTATGGGACAGGGGAGGAGCAATCAGCCCCAGCATTTT
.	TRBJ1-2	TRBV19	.	CASSWGQPSYYGYTF	TGTGCCAGTAGTTGGGGACAACCCTCTTACTATGGCTACACCTTC
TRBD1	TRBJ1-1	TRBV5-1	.	CASSLGTGMNTEAFF	TGCGCCAGCAGCTTGGGGACAGGGATGAACACTGAAGCTTTCTTT
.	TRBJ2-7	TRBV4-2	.	CASSQDRSSLREQYF	TGTGCCAGCAGCCAAGATCGGAGTAGCCTTCGGGAGCAGTACTTC
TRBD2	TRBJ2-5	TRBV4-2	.	CASSQGARGLAGGETQYF	TGTGCCAGCAGCCAAGGGGCTAGGGGACTAGCGGGAGGAGAGACCCAGTACTTC
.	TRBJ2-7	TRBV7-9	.	CASSLALTGLGEQYF	TGTGCCAGCAGCTTAGCGCTTACAGGGCTGGGCGAGCAGTACTTC
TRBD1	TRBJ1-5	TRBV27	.	CASSASTGGGNQPQHF	TGTGCCAGCAGTGCCTCGACAGGGGGAGGCAATCAGCCCCAGCATTTT
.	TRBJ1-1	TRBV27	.	CASRLWGEPTSEAFF	TGTGCCAGCAGGCTCTGGGGGGAGCCGACATCTGAAGCTTTCTTT
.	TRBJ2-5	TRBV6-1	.	CASSGYGGRGETQYF	TGTGCCAGCAGTGGTTATGGGGGCCGGGGAGAGACCCAGTACTTC